The 32 T cell receptor beta chains presented below share a single source sample, sequenced in a study of T cells in Graves' hyperthyroidism and ophthalmopathy. Authors of the study amplified TCR beta CDR3 regions from RNA transcripts. An initial round of RT-PCR targeting the TCR CDR3 relied on the HTBI primer set. Using its own MiXCR run on the multiplex PCR reads, TCRdb lists one record per CDR3 protein. The data contain approximately 300,000 distinct CDR3 sequences, around 15% of them singletons. What was sequenced was blood. These receptors were collected from an older woman with Graves' ophthalmopathy.

There are many counts of this clonotype. This chain uses TRBV20-1 with TRBJ2-1; 15 bases are a match to TRBD2. Germline CDR1 is DFQATT and CDR2 is SNEGSKA (reference sequence). V dropped 3 bases and J dropped 6; count of bases not matched to a gene: 6. The CDR3 loop spans 16 amino acids. The CDR3 sequence is CSARRGLAGGANEQFF. The CDR3 DNA reads as TGCAGTGCTAGGAGGGGACTAGCGGGAGGCGCCAATGAGCAGTTCTTC.

This clonotype was seen ten or more times. This chain joins TRBV20-1 and TRBJ2-3, with D possibly being TRBD1 (5 bases). Germline V gives CDR1 DFQATT, CDR2 SNEGSKA (reference sequence). V lost 4 bases and J lost 1, with 15 bases in between. The CDR3 contains 15 residues. DNA for the CDR3: TGCAGTGCTACCCACCCAGGGTCTGGCACAGATACGCAGTATTTT. It is translated as CSATHPGSGTDTQYF.

The table lists this clonotype with many counts. V gene TRBV28 combines with J gene TRBJ2-1, with 9 bases aligning to TRBD2. Per the germline V gene, CDR1 is MDHEN and CDR2 is SYDVKM. With V trimmed by 7 bases and J by 4 bases, 11 bases remained unmatched. The CDR3 loop spans 16 amino acids. DNA for the CDR3: TGTGCCAGCATGTCGAGACTAGCGGAACGTTACAATGAGCAGTTCTTC. Translating it yields CASMSRLAERYNEQFF.

This clonotype was seen only a few times. The chain is built from TRBV7-9 and TRBJ1-1, with D hard to call. This CDR3 region has 12 residues. Trimming removed 5 bases at V and 4 bases at J, with 8 bases between. The germline CDR1 and CDR2 sequences are SEHNR and FQNEAQ (reference sequence). The CDR3 loop reads CASSGFSTEAFF. The CDR3 DNA sequence: TGTGCCAGCAGCGGGTTTAGCACTGAAGCTTTCTTT. The whole variable domain, filled in from reference TRBV7-9 and TRBJ1-1, reads DTGVSQNPRHKITKRGQNVTFRCDPISEHNRLYWYRQTLGQGPEFLTYFQNEAQLEKSRLLSDRFSAERPKGSFSTLEIQRTEQGDSAMYLCASSGFSTEAFFGQGTRLTVV.

In this sample, this clonotype turned up a few times. CDR3: CASSPQLGQPQHF. The CDR3, as DNA: TGTGCCAGCAGCCCTCAATTAGGTCAGCCCCAGCATTTT. J is TRBJ1-5 and V is TRBV7-2; no definite D call. In germline, CDR1 is SGHTA, CDR2 FQGNSA. The CDR3 covers 13 residues. Trimming removed 5 bases from V and 6 bases from J, with 11 bases in between.

This clonotype was counted a few times. The genes are TRBV4-3 and TRBJ1-6, with 8 bases aligning to TRBD1. With 3 bases clipped from V and 11 bases from J, the junction kept 9 bases outside the gene matches. Germline assignment: CDR1 LGHNA and CDR2 YSLEER. CDR3 length: 15 amino acids. CDR3 nucleotide sequence: TGCGCCAGCAGCCAGGATTGGACAGGGAATACACCCCTCCACTTT. Translating gives CASSQDWTGNTPLHF.

This rearrangement joins TRBV12-3 or TRBV12-4 to TRBJ2-7, with 9 bases lining up with TRBD1. CDR3 length: 15 amino acids. V lost 3 bases and J lost 4; bases outside the gene matches: 7. The DNA for the CDR3 is TGTGCCAGCAGTTTTGGGACAGGGCGAAGTTACGAGCAGTACTTC. Translating gives CASSFGTGRSYEQYF.

This clonotype was counted ten times or more. The chain employs TRBV13 and TRBJ1-4; TRBD1 is a possible D gene (6 bases). The length of the CDR3 is 12 residues. The germline gives CDR1 PRHDT, CDR2 FYEKMQ (reference sequence). V was cut by 5 bases and J by 11 bases, with 12 bases left in between. CDR3 sequence: CASSTRDTKLFF. CDR3 coding DNA: TGTGCCAGCAGCACTCGGGACACCAAACTGTTTTTT.

This clonotype appeared many times. The CDR3 bases are TGTGCCAGCAGCCAGGGCAGATACTATGGCTACACCTTC. Translated: CASSQGRYYGYTF. The rearrangement joins TRBV3-1 to TRBJ1-2; unclear D gene. Looked up from germline, CDR1 is LGHDT and CDR2 is YNNKEL (reference sequence). This CDR3 is built from 13 residues. Trimming stripped 3 bases from V and 3 bases from J, with 8 bases between.

A remark on this clonotype: A read error is possible here, since a much larger clone lies one base away. The rearrangement joins TRBV28 to TRBJ2-2, with 7 bases fitting TRBD2. Germline CDR1 MDHEN, CDR2 SYDVKM. V lost 6 bases to trimming and J lost 7 bases; unmatched junction nucleotides: 17. This CDR3 region has 17 residues. CDR3 amino acids: CASSPIGWRGGGGELFF. In DNA form, the CDR3 reads TGTGCCAGCAGCCCTATTGGCTGGAGGGGCGGGGGCGGGGAGCTGTTTTTT.

In this sample, this clonotype turned up many times. The CDR3 loop is CASSDLGGDYQPQHF. Written as DNA, the CDR3 is TGTGCCAGCAGTGATCTTGGAGGAGATTATCAGCCCCAGCATTTT. The V call is TRBV2, the J call TRBJ1-5; D call uncertain. Germline CDR1 reads SNHLY; CDR2 reads FYNNEI. V shed 3 bases and J shed 5 bases, with 14 bases lying between them. This CDR3 has 15 residues.

This clonotype has at least ten counts. The V and J genes are TRBV11-2 and TRBJ2-5; D possibly corresponds to TRBD2 (6 bases). Germline assignment: CDR1 SGHAT and CDR2 FQNNGV. The CDR3 has 13 amino acids. V lost 7 bases and J lost 2, with 11 bases in between. The CDR3 bases are TGTGCCAGCAACCAACTAGCTCAAGAGACCCAGTACTTC. Encoded protein: CASNQLAQETQYF.

This clonotype was seen a handful of times. The chain links TRBV7-8 to TRBJ1-1; D gene uncertain. V dropped 1 base and J dropped 2 bases, with 11 bases sitting between them. This CDR3 comprises 15 residues. Looked up from germline, CDR1 is SGHVS and CDR2 is FQNEAQ. The CDR3 here is CASSLGDARNTEAFF. The CDR3 DNA reads TGTGCCAGCAGCTTAGGCGATGCACGAAACACTGAAGCTTTCTTT.

This clonotype appeared many times. The chain is built from TRBV18 and TRBJ1-5; 8 bases align to TRBD1. CDR3 length: 17 residues. Trimming removed 3 bases from V and 6 bases from J; junction bases left unmatched: 13. Germline V gene lookup returns CDR1 KGHSH and CDR2 LQKENI. The CDR3 coding sequence is TGTGCCAGCTCACCGGGACAGGTTGGGGCCCGGGGTCAGCCCCAGCATTTT. Residues: CASSPGQVGARGQPQHF.

This clonotype was seen only a few times. The genes are TRBV2 and TRBJ1-2; no clear D gene. Trimming took off 6 bases at V and 8 bases at J, with 10 bases between the two ends. The CDR3 loop spans 11 amino acids. Germline V lookup: CDR1 SNHLY, CDR2 FYNNEI. The CDR3 protein is CASSKSQGYTF. The CDR3 bases are TGTGCCAGCAGCAAGTCCCAGGGCTACACCTTC. The entire variable domain, with the rest obtained from reference TRBV2 and TRBJ1-2, is as follows: EPEVTQTPSHQVTQMGQEVILRCVPISNHLYFYWYRQILGQKVEFLVSFYNNEISEKSEIFDDQFSVERPDGSNFTLKIRSTKLEDSAMYFCASSKSQGYTFGSGTRLTVV.

The chain recombines TRBV19 with TRBJ2-3; D is undetermined. The ends were cut back, 6 bases at V and 3 bases at J, with 10 bases in the middle. This CDR3 comprises 13 residues. The germline V gene encodes CDR1 LNHDA and CDR2 SQIVND (reference sequence). Written as DNA, the CDR3 is TGTGCCAGTAGGACCGATCCAACAGATACGCAGTATTTT. Residues: CASRTDPTDTQYF. Full variable domain (missing parts from reference TRBV19 and TRBJ2-3): DGGITQSPKYLFRKEGQNVTLSCEQNLNHDAMYWYRQDPGQGLRLIYYSQIVNDFQKGDIAEGYSVSREKKESFPLTVTSAQKNPTAFYLCASRTDPTDTQYFGPGTRLTVL.

In this sample, this clonotype turned up many times. V usage is TRBV6-1 and J usage is TRBJ2-3; 11 bases fit TRBD2. Germline lookup yields CDR1 MNHNS and CDR2 SASEGT. V was pared by 0 bases and J by 1 base, with 3 bases of the junction left unmatched. The CDR3 extends over 17 amino acids. The CDR3 bases are TGTGCCAGCAGTGAAGCTAGGACTAGCGGGCGCACAGATACGCAGTATTTT. This codes for CASSEARTSGRTDTQYF.

In its sample, this clonotype was seen many times. The V gene is TRBV18, the J gene TRBJ2-7; no reliable D call. Germline CDR1 KGHSH, CDR2 LQKENI. Trimming took 2 bases from V and 6 from J, leaving 8 bases between them. The CDR3 length is 12 residues. The CDR3 spells CASSPYSGEQYF. The CDR3, as DNA: TGTGCCAGCTCACCATACAGTGGCGAGCAGTACTTC.

The sample holds many counts of this clonotype. The rearrangement uses TRBV6-2 or TRBV6-3 and TRBJ1-2; D not resolved. Germline lookup yields CDR1 MNHEY and CDR2 SVGEGT. There are 13 residues in the CDR3. V lost 2 bases to trimming and J lost 0 bases, with 4 bases between them. As DNA, the CDR3 is TGTGCCAGCAGTTACCTAGCTAACTATGGCTACACCTTC. Protein: CASSYLANYGYTF.

In its sample, this clonotype was seen many times. The genes are TRBV14 and TRBJ2-7; tentative D call: TRBD2 (5 bases). Trimming cost V 4 bases and J 1 base, with 14 bases left between them. Germline CDR1 and CDR2: SGHDN and FVKESK. The CDR3 consists of 15 residues. CDR3 protein: CASSPGLEASYEQYF. CDR3 DNA: TGTGCCAGCAGCCCCGGACTGGAAGCATCCTACGAGCAGTACTTC.

This clonotype appeared many times. The chain links TRBV10-3 to TRBJ1-1; a weak D match, TRBD1 (6 bases). Germline assignment: CDR1 ENHRY and CDR2 SYGVKD. Trimming pared 10 bases from V and 3 bases from J, leaving 15 bases between. This CDR3 has 13 amino acids. The CDR3 sequence is CATRRQVDTEAFF. CDR3 in DNA: TGTGCCACCAGGAGACAGGTGGACACTGAAGCTTTCTTT.

The chain combines TRBV14 with TRBJ2-7; D might be TRBD2 (5 bases). The CDR3 is 13 residues long. Trimming left V 6 bases short and J 1 base short, with 10 bases between. Germline V gene data show CDR1 as SGHDN and CDR2 as FVKESK. CDR3 region: CASSYGLSYEQYF. The CDR3 DNA reads as TGTGCCAGCAGTTACGGACTGTCCTACGAGCAGTACTTC.

This clonotype was picked up many times. This chain uses TRBV11-2 with TRBJ2-1; 8 bases line up with TRBD1. The CDR3 has 14 amino acids. Germline CDR1 is SGHAT and CDR2 is FQNNGV. V shed 10 bases, J shed 4 bases, and the junction held 9 bases outside the gene matches. CDR3 in amino acids: CATRRDRSYNEQFF. As DNA, the CDR3 is TGTGCCACCCGCCGGGACAGGTCGTACAATGAGCAGTTCTTC.

Ten or more counts support this clonotype. V and J are TRBV20-1 and TRBJ2-2; a possible D gene is TRBD2 (5 bases). The CDR3 contains 14 residues. Per the germline V gene, CDR1 is DFQATT and CDR2 is SNEGSKA (reference sequence). The germline V and J ends were trimmed by 3 bases and 0 bases, with 8 bases remaining between them. This chain's CDR3 is CSARAGANTGELFF. In DNA form, the CDR3 reads TGCAGTGCTAGGGCGGGCGCGAACACCGGGGAGCTGTTTTTT.

Regarding this clonotype: The junction and the germline gene differ at one end; a read error may be behind it. The chain combines TRBV7-2 with TRBJ2-2; D remains unclear. Germline V gives CDR1 SGHTA, CDR2 FQGNSA. The CDR3 covers 13 residues. CDR3 sequence: CASSSRNAGELFF. Written as DNA, the CDR3 is TGTGCCAGCAGCTCCCGGAACGCCGGGGAGCTGTTTTTT.

The chain links TRBV5-1 to TRBJ2-2; D remains ambiguous. There are 14 residues in the CDR3. Per the germline V gene, CDR1 is SGHRS and CDR2 is YFSETQ. The ends were cut back, 2 bases at V and 0 bases at J, with 5 bases in the middle. The CDR3 reads CASSFGSNTGELFF. DNA for the CDR3: TGCGCCAGCAGCTTCGGGTCGAACACCGGGGAGCTGTTTTTT.

In its sample, this clonotype was seen many times. The chain couples TRBV6-2 or TRBV6-3 to TRBJ2-7; D ambiguous. The CDR3 contains 16 residues. V was pared by 0 bases and J by 4 bases, with 16 bases between. Germline loops: CDR1 MNHEY, CDR2 SVGEGT. The CDR3: CASSYSISSAGYEQYF. The DNA of the CDR3 is TGTGCCAGCAGTTACTCGATTTCATCCGCCGGGTACGAGCAGTACTTC.

In this sample, this clonotype turned up many times. The V gene is TRBV6-2 or TRBV6-3, the J gene TRBJ2-5; D is unclear. V was shortened by 10 bases and J by 3 bases, with 9 bases between the two germline ends. CDR1 is MNHEY, CDR2 SVGEGT, per germline. The CDR3 has 11 residues. The CDR3 spells CAISGEETQYF. The CDR3 nucleotides read TGTGCCATCTCTGGGGAAGAGACCCAGTACTTC.

This clonotype was seen repeatedly, ten times or more. V is TRBV2 and J is TRBJ1-2; 9 bases match TRBD1. V lost 5 bases, J lost 2 bases, and 21 bases stayed unmatched. CDR3 size: 20 residues. Per the germline V gene, CDR1 is SNHLY and CDR2 is FYNNEI. The CDR3 nucleotides are TGTGCCAGCAGTTCCCGGCGTGTGGACAGGGGAACCCCGCTAAACTATGGCTACACCTTC. Translated: CASSSRRVDRGTPLNYGYTF.

A remark on this clonotype: This may be a read error, as it is one base from a much larger clone. V and J are TRBV20-1 and TRBJ2-3; maybe TRBD1 (6 bases). This CDR3 region has 16 residues. Germline V gene sequence: CDR1 DFQATT, CDR2 SNEGSKA (reference sequence). The V end was cut by 4 bases, the J end by 5 bases, with 22 bases between. CDR3 bases: TGCAGTGCTATTAACCTACAGGGATGGGGCAAAGATACGCAGTATTTT. It specifies CSAINLQGWGKDTQYF.

This clonotype was found many times. This rearrangement joins TRBV20-1 to TRBJ1-5; possibly TRBD1 for D (6 bases). Germline lookup yields CDR1 DFQATT and CDR2 SNEGSKA (reference sequence). V was trimmed by 2 bases and J by 4 bases, leaving 15 bases between them. CDR3 size: 15 residues. DNA of the CDR3: TGCAGTGCTAGACAGGGGTCCAGGTGGAATCAGCCCCAGCATTTT. Its translation is CSARQGSRWNQPQHF.

This sequence joins TRBV6-2 or TRBV6-3 and TRBJ2-2, with 10 bases identical to TRBD1. Germline lookup yields CDR1 MNHEY and CDR2 SVGEGT. This CDR3 has 15 residues. The ends lost 6 bases at V and 3 bases at J; junction bases unmatched: 4. In nucleotides, the CDR3 is TGTGCCAGCAGGGGACAGGGGCGATACACCGGGGAGCTGTTTTTT. Residues: CASRGQGRYTGELFF.